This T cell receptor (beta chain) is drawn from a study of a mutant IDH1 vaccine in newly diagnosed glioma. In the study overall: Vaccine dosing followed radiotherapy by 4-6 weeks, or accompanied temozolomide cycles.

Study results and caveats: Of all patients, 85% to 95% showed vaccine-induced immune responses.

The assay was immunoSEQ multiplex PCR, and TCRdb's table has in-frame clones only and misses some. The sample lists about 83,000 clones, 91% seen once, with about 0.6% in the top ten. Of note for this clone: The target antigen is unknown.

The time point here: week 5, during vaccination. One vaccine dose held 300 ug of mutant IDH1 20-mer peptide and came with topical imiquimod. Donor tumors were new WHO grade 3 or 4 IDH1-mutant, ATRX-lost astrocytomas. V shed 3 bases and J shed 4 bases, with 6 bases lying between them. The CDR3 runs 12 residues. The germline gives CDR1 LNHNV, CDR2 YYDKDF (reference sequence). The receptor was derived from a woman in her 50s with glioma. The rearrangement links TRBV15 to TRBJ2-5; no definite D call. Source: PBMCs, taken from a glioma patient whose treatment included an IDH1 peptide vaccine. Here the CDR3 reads CATSRSRETQYF. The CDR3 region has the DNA TGTGCCACCAGCAGGAGTCGAGAGACCCAGTACTTC.